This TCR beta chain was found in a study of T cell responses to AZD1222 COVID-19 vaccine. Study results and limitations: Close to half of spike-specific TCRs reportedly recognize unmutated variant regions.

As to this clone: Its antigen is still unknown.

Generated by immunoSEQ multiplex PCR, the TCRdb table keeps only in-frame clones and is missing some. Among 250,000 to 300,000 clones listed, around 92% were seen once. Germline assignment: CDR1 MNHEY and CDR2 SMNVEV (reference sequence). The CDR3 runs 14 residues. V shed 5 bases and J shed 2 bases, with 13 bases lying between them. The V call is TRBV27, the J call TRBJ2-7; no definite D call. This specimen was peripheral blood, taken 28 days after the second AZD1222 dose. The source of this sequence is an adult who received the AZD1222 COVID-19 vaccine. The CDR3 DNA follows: TGTGCCAGCAGTGTCTCTATAGCCACCTACGAGCAGTACTTC. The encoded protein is CASSVSIATYEQYF.